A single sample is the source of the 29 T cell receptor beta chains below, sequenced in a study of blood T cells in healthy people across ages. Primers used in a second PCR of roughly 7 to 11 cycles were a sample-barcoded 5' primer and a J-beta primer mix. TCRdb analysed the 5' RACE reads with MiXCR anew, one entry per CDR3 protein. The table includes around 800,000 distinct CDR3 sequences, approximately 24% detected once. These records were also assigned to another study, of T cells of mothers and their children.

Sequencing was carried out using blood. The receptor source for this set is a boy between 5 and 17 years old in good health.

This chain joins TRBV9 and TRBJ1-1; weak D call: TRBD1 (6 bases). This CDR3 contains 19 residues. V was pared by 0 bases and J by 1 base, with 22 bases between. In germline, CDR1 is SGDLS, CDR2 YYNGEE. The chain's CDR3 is CASSVGLIGGGGSNTEAFF. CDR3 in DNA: TGTGCCAGCAGCGTAGGACTGATAGGAGGGGGAGGTTCGAACACTGAAGCTTTCTTT.

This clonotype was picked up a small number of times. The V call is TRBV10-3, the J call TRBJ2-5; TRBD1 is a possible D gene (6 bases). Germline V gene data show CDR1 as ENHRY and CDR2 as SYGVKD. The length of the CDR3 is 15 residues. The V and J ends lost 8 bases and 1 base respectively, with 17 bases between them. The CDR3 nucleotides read TGTGCCATCGCTTCCTCGACAGGACCCCAAGAGACCCAGTACTTC. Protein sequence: CAIASSTGPQETQYF.

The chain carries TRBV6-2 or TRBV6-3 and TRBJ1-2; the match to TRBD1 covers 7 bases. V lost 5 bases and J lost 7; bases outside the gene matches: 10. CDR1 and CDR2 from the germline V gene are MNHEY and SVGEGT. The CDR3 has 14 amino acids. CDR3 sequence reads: CASSVDREGSGYTF. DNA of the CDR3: TGTGCCAGCAGTGTCGACAGGGAAGGCTCTGGCTACACCTTC.

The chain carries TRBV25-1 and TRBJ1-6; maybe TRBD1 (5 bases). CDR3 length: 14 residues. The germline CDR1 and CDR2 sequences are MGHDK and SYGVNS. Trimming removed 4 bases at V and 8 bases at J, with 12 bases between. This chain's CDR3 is CASSVQGVYSPLHF. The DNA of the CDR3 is TGTGCCAGCAGTGTTCAGGGTGTCTATTCACCCCTCCACTTT.

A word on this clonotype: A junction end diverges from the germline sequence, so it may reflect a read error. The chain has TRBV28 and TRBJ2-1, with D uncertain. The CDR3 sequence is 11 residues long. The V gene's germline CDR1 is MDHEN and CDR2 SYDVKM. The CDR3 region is CASSPLYEQFF. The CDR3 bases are TGCGCCAGCAGCCCGTTATATGAGCAGTTCTTC. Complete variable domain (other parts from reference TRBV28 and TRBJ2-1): DVKVTQSSRYLVKRTGEKVFLECVQDMDHENMFWYRQDPGLGLRLIYFSYDVKMKEKGDIPEGYSVSREKKERFSLILESASTNQTSMYLCASSPLYEQFFGPGTRLTVL.

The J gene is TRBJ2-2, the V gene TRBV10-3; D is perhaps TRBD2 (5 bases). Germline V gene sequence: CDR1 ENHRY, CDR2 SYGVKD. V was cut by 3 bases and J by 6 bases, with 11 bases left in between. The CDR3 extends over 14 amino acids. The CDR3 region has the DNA TGTGCCATCAGTGAATCTCCCGGGGCCGGGGAGCTGTTTTTT. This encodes CAISESPGAGELFF.

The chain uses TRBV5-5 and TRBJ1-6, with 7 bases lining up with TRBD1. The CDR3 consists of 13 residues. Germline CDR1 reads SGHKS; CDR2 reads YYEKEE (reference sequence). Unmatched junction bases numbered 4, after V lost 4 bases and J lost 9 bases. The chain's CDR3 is CASSTGTVSPLHF. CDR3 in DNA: TGTGCCAGCAGCACCGGGACAGTTTCACCCCTCCACTTT.

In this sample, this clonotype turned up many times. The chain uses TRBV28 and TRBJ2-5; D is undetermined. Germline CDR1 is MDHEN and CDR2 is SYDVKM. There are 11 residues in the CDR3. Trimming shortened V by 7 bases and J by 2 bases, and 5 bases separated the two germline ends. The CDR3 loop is CASNLQETQYF. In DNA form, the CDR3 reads TGTGCCAGCAACCTACAAGAGACCCAGTACTTC.

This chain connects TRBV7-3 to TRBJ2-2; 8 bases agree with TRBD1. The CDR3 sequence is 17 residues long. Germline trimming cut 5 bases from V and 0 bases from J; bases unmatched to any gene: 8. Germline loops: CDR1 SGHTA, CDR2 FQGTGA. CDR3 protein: CASSQLGQGSNTGELFF. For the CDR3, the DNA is TGTGCCAGCAGCCAACTAGGACAGGGTTCGAACACCGGGGAGCTGTTTTTT.

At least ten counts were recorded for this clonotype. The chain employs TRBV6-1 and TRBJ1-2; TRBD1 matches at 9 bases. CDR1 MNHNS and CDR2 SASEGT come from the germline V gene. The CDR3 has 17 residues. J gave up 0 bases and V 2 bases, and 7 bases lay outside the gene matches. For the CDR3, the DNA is TGTGCCAGCAGTGAAATGGACAGGGGTCTGCCTAACTATGGCTACACCTTC. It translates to CASSEMDRGLPNYGYTF.

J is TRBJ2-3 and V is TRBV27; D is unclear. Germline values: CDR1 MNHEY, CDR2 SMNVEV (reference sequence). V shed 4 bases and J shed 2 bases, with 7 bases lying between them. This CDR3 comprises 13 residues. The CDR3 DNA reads TGTGCCAGCAGTTCCTACTTCACAGATACGCAGTATTTT. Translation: CASSSYFTDTQYF.

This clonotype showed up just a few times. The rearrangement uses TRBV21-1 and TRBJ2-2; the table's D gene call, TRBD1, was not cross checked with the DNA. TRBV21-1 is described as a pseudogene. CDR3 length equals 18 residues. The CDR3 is CASSKEQGPASRTGELFF. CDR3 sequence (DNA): TGTGCCAGCAGCAAAGAACAGGGGCCAGCCTCCCGCACCGGGGAGCTGTTTTTT.

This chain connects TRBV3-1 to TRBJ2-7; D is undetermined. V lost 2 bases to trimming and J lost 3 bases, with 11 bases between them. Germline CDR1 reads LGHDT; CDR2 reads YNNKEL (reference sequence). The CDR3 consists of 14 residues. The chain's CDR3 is CASSQREGFYEQYF. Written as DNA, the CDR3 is TGTGCCAGCAGCCAAAGGGAAGGGTTCTACGAGCAGTACTTC.

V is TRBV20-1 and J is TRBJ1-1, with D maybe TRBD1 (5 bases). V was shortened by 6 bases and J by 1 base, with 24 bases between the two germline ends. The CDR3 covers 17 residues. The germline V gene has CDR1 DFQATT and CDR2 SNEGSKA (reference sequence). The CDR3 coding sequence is TGCAGTGCCCCTCGGGCAGGGCTTGTAGTGGGGAACACTGAAGCTTTCTTT. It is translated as CSAPRAGLVVGNTEAFF.

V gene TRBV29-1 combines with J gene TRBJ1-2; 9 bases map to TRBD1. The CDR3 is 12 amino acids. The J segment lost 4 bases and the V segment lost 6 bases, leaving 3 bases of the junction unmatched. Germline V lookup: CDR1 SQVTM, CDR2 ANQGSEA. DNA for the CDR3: TGCAGCGTGCTGGGACAGGGCTATGGCTACACCTTC. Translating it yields CSVLGQGYGYTF.

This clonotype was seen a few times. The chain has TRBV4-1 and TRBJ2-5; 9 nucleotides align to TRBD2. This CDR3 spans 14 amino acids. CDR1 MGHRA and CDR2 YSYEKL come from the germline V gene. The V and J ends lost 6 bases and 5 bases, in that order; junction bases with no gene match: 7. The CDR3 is CASSGGGAWETQYF. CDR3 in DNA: TGCGCCAGCAGTGGCGGGGGGGCCTGGGAGACCCAGTACTTC.

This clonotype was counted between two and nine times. For the CDR3, the DNA is TGTGCCAGCAGCTCCCAGTCTTCACCGCTCGGAAACACCATATATTTT. Amino acid sequence: CASSSQSSPLGNTIYF. The J gene is TRBJ1-3, the V gene TRBV13; D is undetermined. V was clipped by 4 bases and J by 4 bases, with 17 bases between them. The CDR3 runs to 16 residues. CDR1 and CDR2 from the germline V gene are PRHDT and FYEKMQ (reference sequence).

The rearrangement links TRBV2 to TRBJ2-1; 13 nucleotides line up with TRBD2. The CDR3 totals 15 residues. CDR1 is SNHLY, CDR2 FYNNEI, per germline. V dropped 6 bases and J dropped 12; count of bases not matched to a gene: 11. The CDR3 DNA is TGTGCCAGCAGCGTAGGGACTAGCGGGGTTTTATTGCAGTTCTTC. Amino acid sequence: CASSVGTSGVLLQFF.

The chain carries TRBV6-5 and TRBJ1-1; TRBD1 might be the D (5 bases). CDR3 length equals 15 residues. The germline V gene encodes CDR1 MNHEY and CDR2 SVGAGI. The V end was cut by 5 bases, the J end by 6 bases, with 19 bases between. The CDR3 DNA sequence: TGTGCCAGCAGTAGGGCAGCGCGCGGGGACGCTGAAGCTTTCTTT. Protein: CASSRAARGDAEAFF.

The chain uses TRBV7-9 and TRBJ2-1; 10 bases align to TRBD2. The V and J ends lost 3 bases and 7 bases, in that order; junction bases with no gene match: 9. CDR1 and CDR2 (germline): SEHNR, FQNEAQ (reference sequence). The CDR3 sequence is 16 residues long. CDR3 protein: CASSFALGTSENEQFF. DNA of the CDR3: TGTGCCAGCAGCTTTGCTCTCGGGACTAGCGAGAATGAGCAGTTCTTC. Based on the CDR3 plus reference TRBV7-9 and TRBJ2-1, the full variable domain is DTGVSQNPRHKITKRGQNVTFRCDPISEHNRLYWYRQTLGQGPEFLTYFQNEAQLEKSRLLSDRFSAERPKGSFSTLEIQRTEQGDSAMYLCASSFALGTSENEQFFGPGTRLTVL.

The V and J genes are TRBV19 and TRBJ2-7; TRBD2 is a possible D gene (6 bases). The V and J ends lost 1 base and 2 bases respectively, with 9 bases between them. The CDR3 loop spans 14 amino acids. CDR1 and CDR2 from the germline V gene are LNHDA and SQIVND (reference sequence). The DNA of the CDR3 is TGTGCCAGTAGTATAGGGAGGGGCGCCTACGAGCAGTACTTC. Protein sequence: CASSIGRGAYEQYF.

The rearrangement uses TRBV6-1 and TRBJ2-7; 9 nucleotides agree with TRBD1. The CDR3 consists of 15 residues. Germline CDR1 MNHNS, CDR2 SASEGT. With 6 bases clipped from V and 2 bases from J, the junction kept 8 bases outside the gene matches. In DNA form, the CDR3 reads TGTGCCAGCAGCACCCGGACAGGGGAAGCCTACGAGCAGTACTTC. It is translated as CASSTRTGEAYEQYF.

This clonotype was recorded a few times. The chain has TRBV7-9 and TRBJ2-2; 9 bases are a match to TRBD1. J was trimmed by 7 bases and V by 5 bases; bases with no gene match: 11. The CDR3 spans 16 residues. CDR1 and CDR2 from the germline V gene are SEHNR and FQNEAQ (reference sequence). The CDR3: CASSPPGQGLGGELFF. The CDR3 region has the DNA TGTGCCAGCAGCCCACCTGGACAGGGGTTGGGCGGGGAGCTGTTTTTT.

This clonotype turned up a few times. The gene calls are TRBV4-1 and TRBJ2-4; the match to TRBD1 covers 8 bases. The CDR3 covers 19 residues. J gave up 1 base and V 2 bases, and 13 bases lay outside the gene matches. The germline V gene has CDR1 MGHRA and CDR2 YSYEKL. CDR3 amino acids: CASSQQAAGGAWAKNIQYF. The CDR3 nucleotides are TGCGCCAGCAGCCAACAGGCCGCAGGGGGCGCTTGGGCCAAAAACATTCAGTACTTC.

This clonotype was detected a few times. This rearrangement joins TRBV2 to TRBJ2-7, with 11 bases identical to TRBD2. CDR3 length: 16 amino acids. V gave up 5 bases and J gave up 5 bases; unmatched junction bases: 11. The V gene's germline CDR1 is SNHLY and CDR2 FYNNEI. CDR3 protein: CASSITSGGRSNEQYF. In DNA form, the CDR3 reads TGTGCCAGCAGTATAACTAGCGGGGGTAGATCGAACGAGCAGTACTTC.

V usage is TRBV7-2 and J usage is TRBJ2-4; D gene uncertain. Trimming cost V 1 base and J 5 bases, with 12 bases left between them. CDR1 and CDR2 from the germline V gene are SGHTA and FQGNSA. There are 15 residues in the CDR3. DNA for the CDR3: TGTGCCAGCAGCTTAGAGTTTTACTCAGAAAACATTCAGTACTTC. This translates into CASSLEFYSENIQYF.

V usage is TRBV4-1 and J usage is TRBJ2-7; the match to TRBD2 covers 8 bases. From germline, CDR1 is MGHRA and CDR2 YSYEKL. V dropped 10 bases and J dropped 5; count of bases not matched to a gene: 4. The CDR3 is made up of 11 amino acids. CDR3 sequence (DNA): TGCGCCACCGGGACTAGTCACGAGCAGTACTTC. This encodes CATGTSHEQYF.

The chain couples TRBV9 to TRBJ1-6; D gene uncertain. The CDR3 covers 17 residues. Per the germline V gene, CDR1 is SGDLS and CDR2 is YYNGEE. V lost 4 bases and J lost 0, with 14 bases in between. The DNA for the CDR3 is TGTGCCAGCAGCACAAGGGAGCTTAGCTCCTATAATTCACCCCTCCACTTT. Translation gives CASSTRELSSYNSPLHF. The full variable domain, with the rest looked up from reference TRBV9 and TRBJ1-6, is DSGVTQTPKHLITATGQRVTLRCSPRSGDLSVYWYQQSLDQGLQFLIQYYNGEERAKGNILERFSAQQFPDLHSELNLSSLELGDSALYFCASSTRELSSYNSPLHFGNGTRLTVT.

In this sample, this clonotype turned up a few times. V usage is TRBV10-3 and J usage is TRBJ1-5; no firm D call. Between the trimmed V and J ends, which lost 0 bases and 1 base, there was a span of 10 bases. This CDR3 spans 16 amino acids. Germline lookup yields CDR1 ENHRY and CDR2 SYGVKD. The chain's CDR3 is CAISESGPRSNQPQHF. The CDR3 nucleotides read TGTGCCATCAGTGAGTCCGGGCCTAGGAGCAATCAGCCCCAGCATTTT.